This T cell receptor beta chain comes out of a study of T cells in localized non-small cell lung cancer. Germline V gene lookup returns CDR1 SGHTA and CDR2 FQGNSA. With 1 base removed from V and 9 bases from J, the gap between germline ends came to 16 bases. This CDR3 comprises 15 residues. TCRdb keeps only in-frame clones here, not all; method: immunoSEQ multiplex PCR. Found here are about 33,000 clones, around 92% of them singletons; the top ten hold 2% to 2.5%. The rearrangement uses TRBV7-2 and TRBJ2-4; D is unresolved. The sample consisted of peripheral blood, taken before any cancer treatment. This TCR came from a female donor at least 60 years old with stage I lung adenocarcinoma. The CDR3 DNA reads TGTGCCAGCAGCTTAGGAGTAGTCTTCTCGGGCATTCAGTACTTC. Protein product: CASSLGVVFSGIQYF. Based on the CDR3 plus reference TRBV7-2 and TRBJ2-4, the full variable domain is GAGVSQSPSNKVTEKGKDVELRCDPISGHTALYWYRQSLGQGLEFLIYFQGNSAPDKSGLPSDRFSAERTGGSVSTLTIQRTQQEDSAVYLCASSLGVVFSGIQYFGAGTRLSVL.